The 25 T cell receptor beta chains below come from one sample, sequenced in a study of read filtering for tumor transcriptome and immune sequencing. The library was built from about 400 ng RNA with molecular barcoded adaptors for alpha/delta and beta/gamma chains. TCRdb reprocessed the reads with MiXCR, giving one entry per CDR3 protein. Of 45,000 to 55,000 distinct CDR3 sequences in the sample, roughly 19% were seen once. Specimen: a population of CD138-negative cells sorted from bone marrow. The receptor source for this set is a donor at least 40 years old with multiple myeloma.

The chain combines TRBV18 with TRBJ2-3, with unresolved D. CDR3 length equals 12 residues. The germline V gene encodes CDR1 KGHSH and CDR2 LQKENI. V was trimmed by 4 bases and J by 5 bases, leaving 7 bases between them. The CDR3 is CASSLSGDTQYF. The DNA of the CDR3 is TGTGCCAGCTCACTTTCGGGAGATACGCAGTATTTT.

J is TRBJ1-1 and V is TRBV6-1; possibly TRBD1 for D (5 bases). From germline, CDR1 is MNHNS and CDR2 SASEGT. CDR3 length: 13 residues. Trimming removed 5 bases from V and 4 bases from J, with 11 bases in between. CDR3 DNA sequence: TGTGCCAGCAGTATAAAAAGGGGCACTGAAGCTTTCTTT. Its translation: CASSIKRGTEAFF.

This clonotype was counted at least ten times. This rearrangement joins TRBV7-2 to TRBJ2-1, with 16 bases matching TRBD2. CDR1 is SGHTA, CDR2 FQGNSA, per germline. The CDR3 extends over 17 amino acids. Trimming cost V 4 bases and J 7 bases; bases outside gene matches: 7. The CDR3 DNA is TGTGCCAGCAGCTCCCTCCCGGGACTAGCGGGAGGGAATGAGCAGTTCTTC. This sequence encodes CASSSLPGLAGGNEQFF. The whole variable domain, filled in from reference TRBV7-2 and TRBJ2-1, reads GAGVSQSPSNKVTEKGKDVELRCDPISGHTALYWYRQSLGQGLEFLIYFQGNSAPDKSGLPSDRFSAERTGGSVSTLTIQRTQQEDSAVYLCASSSLPGLAGGNEQFFGPGTRLTVL.

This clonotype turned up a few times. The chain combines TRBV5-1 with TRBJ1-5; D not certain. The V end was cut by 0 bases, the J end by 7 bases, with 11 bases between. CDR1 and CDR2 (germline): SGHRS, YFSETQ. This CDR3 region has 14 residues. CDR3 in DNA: TGCGCCAGCAGCTTGGACGGCGCGGGGCAGCCCCAGCATTTT. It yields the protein CASSLDGAGQPQHF. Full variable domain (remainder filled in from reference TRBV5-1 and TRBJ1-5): KAGVTQTPRYLIKTRGQQVTLSCSPISGHRSVSWYQQTPGQGLQFLFEYFSETQRNKGNFPGRFSGRQFSNSRSEMNVSTLELGDSALYLCASSLDGAGQPQHFGDGTRLSIL.

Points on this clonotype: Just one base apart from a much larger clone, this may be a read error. The CDR3 DNA sequence: TGTGCCAGCAGCGTAGATTTCACTGGCACAGATACGCAGTATTTT. Translation: CASSVDFTGTDTQYF. V is TRBV9 and J is TRBJ2-3; D remains unclear. This CDR3 is built from 15 residues. Per the germline V gene, CDR1 is SGDLS and CDR2 is YYNGEE. The V end lost 0 bases, the J end lost 1 base, and 9 bases lay between the germline ends.

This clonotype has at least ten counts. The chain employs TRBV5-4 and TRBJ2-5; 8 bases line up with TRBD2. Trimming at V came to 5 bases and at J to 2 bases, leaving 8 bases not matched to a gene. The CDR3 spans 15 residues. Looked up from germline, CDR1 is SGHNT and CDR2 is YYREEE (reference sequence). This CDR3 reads CASRTEREWQETQYF. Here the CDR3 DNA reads TGTGCCAGCAGAACCGAGCGGGAGTGGCAAGAGACCCAGTACTTC. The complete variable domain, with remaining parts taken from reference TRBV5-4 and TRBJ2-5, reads ETGVTQSPTHLIKTRGQQVTLRCSSQSGHNTVSWYQQALGQGPQFIFQYYREEENGRGNFPPRFSGLQFPNYSSELNVNALELDDSALYLCASRTEREWQETQYFGPGTRLLVL.

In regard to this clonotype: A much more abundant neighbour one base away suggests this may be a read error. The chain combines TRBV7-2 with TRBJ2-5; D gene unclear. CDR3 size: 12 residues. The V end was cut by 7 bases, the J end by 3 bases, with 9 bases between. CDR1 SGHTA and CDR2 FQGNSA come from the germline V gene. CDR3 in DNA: TGTGCCAGCAACTTTTGGGAAGAGACCCAGTACTTC. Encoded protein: CASNFWEETQYF.

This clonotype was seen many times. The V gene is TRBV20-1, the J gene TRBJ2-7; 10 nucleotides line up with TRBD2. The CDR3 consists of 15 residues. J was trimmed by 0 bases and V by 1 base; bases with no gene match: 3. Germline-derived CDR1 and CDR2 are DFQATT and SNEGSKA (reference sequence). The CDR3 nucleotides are TGCAGTGCTAGAGGACTAGCGGGCTCCTCCTACGAGCAGTACTTC. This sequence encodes CSARGLAGSSYEQYF.

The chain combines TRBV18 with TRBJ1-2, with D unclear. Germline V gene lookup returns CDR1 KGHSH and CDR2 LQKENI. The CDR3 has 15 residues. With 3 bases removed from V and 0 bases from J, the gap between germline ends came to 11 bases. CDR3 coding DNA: TGTGCCAGCTCACCCCCGCGAAATACTAACTATGGCTACACCTTC. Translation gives CASSPPRNTNYGYTF.

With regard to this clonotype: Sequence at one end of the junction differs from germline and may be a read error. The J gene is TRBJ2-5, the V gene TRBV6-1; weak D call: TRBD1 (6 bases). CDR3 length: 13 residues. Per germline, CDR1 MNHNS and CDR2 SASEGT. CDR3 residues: CASNESRRGTQYF. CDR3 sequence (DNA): TGTGCCAGCAATGAATCCCGCAGGGGGACCCAGTACTTC.

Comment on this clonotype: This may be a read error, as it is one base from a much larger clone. In DNA, the CDR3 is TGTGCCAGCAGTTGCTCCAGGTCCAATCAGCCCCAGCATTTT. Its translation: CASSCSRSNQPQHF. The chain links TRBV6-5 to TRBJ1-5; no clear D. There are 14 residues in the CDR3. The germline V gene has CDR1 MNHEY and CDR2 SVGAGI. V shed 4 bases and J shed 3 bases, with 10 bases lying between them.

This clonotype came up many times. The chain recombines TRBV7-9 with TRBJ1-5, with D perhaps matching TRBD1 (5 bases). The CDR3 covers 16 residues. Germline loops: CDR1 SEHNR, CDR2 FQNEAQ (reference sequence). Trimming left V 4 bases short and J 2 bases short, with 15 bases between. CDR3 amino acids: CASSSSRDGRNQPQHF. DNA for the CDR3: TGTGCCAGCAGCTCGAGCCGGGACGGCCGCAATCAGCCCCAGCATTTT.

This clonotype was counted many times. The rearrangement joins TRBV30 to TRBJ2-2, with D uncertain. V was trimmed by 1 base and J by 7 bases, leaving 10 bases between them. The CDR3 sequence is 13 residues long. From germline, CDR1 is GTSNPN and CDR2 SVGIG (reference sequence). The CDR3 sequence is CAWSGFSSGELFF. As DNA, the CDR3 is TGTGCCTGGAGTGGCTTTTCGAGCGGGGAGCTGTTTTTT.

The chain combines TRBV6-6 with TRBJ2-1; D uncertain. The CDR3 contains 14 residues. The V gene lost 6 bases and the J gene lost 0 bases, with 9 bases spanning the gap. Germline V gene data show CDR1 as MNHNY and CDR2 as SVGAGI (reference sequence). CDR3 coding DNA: TGTGCCAGCAGAACCACAGCCTCCTACAATGAGCAGTTCTTC. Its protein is CASRTTASYNEQFF.

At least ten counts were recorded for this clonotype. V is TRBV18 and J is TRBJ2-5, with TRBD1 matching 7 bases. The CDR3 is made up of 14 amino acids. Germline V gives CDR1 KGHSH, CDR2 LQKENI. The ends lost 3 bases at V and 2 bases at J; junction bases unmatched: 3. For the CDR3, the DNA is TGTGCCAGCTCACCTCCGGGACAGCAAGAGACCCAGTACTTC. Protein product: CASSPPGQQETQYF.

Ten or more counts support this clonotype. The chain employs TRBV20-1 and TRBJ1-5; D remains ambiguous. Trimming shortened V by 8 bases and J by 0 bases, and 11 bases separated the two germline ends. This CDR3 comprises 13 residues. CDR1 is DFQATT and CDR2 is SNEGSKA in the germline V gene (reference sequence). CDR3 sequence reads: CSTTEYSNQPQHF. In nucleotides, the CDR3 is TGCAGTACCACGGAGTATAGCAATCAGCCCCAGCATTTT.

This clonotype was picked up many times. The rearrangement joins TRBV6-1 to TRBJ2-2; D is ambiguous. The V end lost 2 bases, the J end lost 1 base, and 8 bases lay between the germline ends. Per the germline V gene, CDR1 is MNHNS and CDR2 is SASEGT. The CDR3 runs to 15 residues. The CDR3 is CASSERRQNTGELFF. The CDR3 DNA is TGTGCCAGCAGTGAAAGGAGACAGAACACCGGGGAGCTGTTTTTT.

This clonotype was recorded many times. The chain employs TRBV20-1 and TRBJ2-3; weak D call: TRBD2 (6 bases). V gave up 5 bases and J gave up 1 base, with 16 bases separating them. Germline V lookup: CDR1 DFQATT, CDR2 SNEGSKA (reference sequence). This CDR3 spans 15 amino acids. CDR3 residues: CSAPAGGRRTDTQYF. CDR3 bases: TGCAGTGCTCCCGCAGGAGGGCGTCGCACAGATACGCAGTATTTT.

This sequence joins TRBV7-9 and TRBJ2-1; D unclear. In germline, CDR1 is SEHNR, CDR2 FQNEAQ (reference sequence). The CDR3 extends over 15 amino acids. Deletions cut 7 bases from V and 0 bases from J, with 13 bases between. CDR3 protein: CASTLGLSSYNEQFF. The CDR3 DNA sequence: TGTGCCAGCACCCTCGGTTTGAGCTCCTACAATGAGCAGTTCTTC.

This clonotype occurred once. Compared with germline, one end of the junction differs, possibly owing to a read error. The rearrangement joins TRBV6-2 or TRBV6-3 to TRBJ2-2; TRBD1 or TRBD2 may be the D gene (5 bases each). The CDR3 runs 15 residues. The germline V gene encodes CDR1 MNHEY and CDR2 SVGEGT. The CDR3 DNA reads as TGTGCCAGCAGTTATGAGTCCGGGGCCCGCGCAGAGCTGCTTTTT. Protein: CASSYESGARAELLF.

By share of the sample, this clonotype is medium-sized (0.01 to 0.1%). The CDR3 DNA reads TGTGCCAGCAGTGAAGGACTAGCGGGATCCTACGAGCAGTACTTC. Translated: CASSEGLAGSYEQYF. The V and J genes are TRBV6-1 and TRBJ2-7; 11 bases agree with TRBD2. J lost 1 base, V lost 1 base, and 0 bases had no gene match. Germline V lookup: CDR1 MNHNS, CDR2 SASEGT. The CDR3 runs 15 residues.

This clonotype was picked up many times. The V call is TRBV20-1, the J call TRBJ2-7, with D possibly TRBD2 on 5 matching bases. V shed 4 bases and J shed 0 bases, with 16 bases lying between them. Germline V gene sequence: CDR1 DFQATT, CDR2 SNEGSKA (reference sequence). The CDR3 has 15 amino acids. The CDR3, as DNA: TGCAGTGCTATTGACACGAGCGGCCCCTCCTACGAGCAGTACTTC. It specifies CSAIDTSGPSYEQYF.

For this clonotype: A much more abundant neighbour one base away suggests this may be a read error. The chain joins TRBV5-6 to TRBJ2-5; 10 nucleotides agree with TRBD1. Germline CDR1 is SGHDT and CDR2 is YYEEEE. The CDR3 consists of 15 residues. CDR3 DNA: TGTGCCAGCAGCTCCCCGGGACAGGGGTCGGAGACCCTGTACTTC. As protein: CASSSPGQGSETLYF. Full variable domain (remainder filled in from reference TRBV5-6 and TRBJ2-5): DAGVTQSPTHLIKTRGQQVTLRCSPKSGHDTVSWYQQALGQGPQFIFQYYEEEERQRGNFPDRFSGHQFPNYSSELNVNALLLGDSALYLCASSSPGQGSETLYFGPGTRLLVL.

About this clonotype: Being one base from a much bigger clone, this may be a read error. CDR3 protein: CASSGLMRNTEAFF. CDR3 sequence (DNA): TGTGCCAGCAGTGGTTTGATGCGGAACACTGAAGCTTTCTTT. The chain employs TRBV6-5 and TRBJ1-1; D is undetermined. V was shortened by 5 bases and J by 1 base, with 11 bases between the two germline ends. The CDR3 length is 14 residues. The germline V gene has CDR1 MNHEY and CDR2 SVGAGI.

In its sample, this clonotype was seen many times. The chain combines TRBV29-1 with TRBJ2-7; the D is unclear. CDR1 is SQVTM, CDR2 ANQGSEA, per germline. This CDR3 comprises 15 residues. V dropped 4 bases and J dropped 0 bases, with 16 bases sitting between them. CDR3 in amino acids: CSVGAGRQTSYEQYF. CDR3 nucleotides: TGCAGCGTTGGGGCTGGGCGGCAGACCTCCTACGAGCAGTACTTC.